One sample yielded the 21 T cell receptor beta chains listed below, sequenced in a study of glioma-infiltrating T cells after dendritic cell vaccination. The table came from immunoSEQ multiplex PCR; TCRdb's copy has only in-frame clones and leaves some out. Here the sample spans tens of thousands of clones, over 90% being singletons. Sequenced material: blood, taken before dendritic cell vaccination. The source is a human donor with glioblastoma.

The chain recombines TRBV19 with TRBJ2-2; TRBD2 matches 12 bases. V lost 6 bases and J lost 6; bases outside the gene matches: 8. This CDR3 region has 16 residues. From germline, CDR1 is LNHDA and CDR2 SQIVND (reference sequence). CDR3 in amino acids: CASRASGGARPGELFF. The CDR3 DNA follows: TGTGCCAGTAGGGCTAGCGGGGGGGCCAGGCCCGGGGAGCTGTTTTTT.

The rearrangement links TRBV7-9 to TRBJ1-2, with a tentative D call TRBD1 (6 bases). The CDR3 has 16 residues. The V end was cut by 4 bases, the J end by 0 bases, with 15 bases between. CDR1 and CDR2 from the germline V gene are SEHNR and FQNEAQ (reference sequence). CDR3 sequence: CASSSFRDIANYGYTF. CDR3 coding DNA: TGTGCCAGCAGCTCATTCCGGGACATAGCTAACTATGGCTACACCTTC. Together with reference TRBV7-9 and TRBJ1-2, the CDR3 gives the full variable domain: DTGVSQNPRHKITKRGQNVTFRCDPISEHNRLYWYRQTLGQGPEFLTYFQNEAQLEKSRLLSDRFSAERPKGSFSTLEIQRTEQGDSAMYLCASSSFRDIANYGYTFGSGTRLTVV.

This rearrangement joins TRBV11-3 to TRBJ2-5, with TRBD1 matching over 9 bases. Germline V CDR1 and CDR2: SGHNT, YENEEA. Losses at the gene ends were 5 bases for V and 3 bases for J; bases not matched to a gene: 1. The CDR3 length is 13 residues. CDR3 loop: CASSRTGEETQYF. The CDR3 DNA follows: TGTGCCAGCAGCAGGACAGGGGAAGAGACCCAGTACTTC.

The chain is built from TRBV19 and TRBJ2-1; a weak D match, TRBD1 (6 bases). The ends were cut back, 6 bases at V and 7 bases at J, with 19 bases in the middle. The V gene's germline CDR1 is LNHDA and CDR2 SQIVND (reference sequence). The CDR3 length is 15 residues. CDR3 sequence: CASSGGQFSGNEQFF. For the CDR3, the DNA is TGTGCCAGTAGCGGCGGACAGTTCAGTGGGAATGAGCAGTTCTTC.

The CDR3 nucleotides are TGTGCCAGTAGTATCCCGAGGACTAACGAGCAGTACTTC. Translation: CASSIPRTNEQYF. The chain carries TRBV19 and TRBJ2-7; a possible D gene is TRBD2 (6 bases). This CDR3 is built from 13 residues. The V gene lost 3 bases and the J gene lost 5 bases, with 11 bases spanning the gap. Germline-derived CDR1 and CDR2 are LNHDA and SQIVND (reference sequence). Filled out from reference TRBV19 and TRBJ2-7, the complete variable domain reads DGGITQSPKYLFRKEGQNVTLSCEQNLNHDAMYWYRQDPGQGLRLIYYSQIVNDFQKGDIAEGYSVSREKKESFPLTVTSAQKNPTAFYLCASSIPRTNEQYFGPGTRLTVT.

The chain links TRBV12-5 to TRBJ1-2, with TRBD1 as a possible D gene (5 bases). The CDR3 length is 16 residues. The germline V gene has CDR1 LGHNT and CDR2 FRNRAP. Trimming removed 1 base from V and 0 bases from J, with 12 bases in between. The CDR3 protein is CASGLGPDSPNYGYTF. CDR3 nucleotides: TGTGCTAGTGGTTTGGGACCAGACAGCCCTAACTATGGCTACACCTTC. Full variable domain (outside the CDR3, taken from reference TRBV12-5 and TRBJ1-2): DARVTQTPRHKVTEMGQEVTMRCQPILGHNTVFWYRQTMMQGLELLAYFRNRAPLDDSGMPKDRFSAEMPDATLATLKIQPSEPRDSAVYFCASGLGPDSPNYGYTFGSGTRLTVV.

V and J are TRBV5-1 and TRBJ2-7; 9 positions agree with TRBD1. This CDR3 has 15 amino acids. Losses at the gene ends were 2 bases for V and 3 bases for J; bases not matched to a gene: 6. Germline assignment: CDR1 SGHRS and CDR2 YFSETQ. The CDR3 reads CASSFRQGVGYEQYF. For the CDR3, the DNA is TGCGCCAGCAGCTTTCGACAGGGGGTTGGCTACGAGCAGTACTTC.

The genes are TRBV29-1 and TRBJ1-1, with 7 bases fitting TRBD1. The V segment lost 4 bases and the J segment 9 bases; nucleotides outside the gene matches: 2. Germline V gene data show CDR1 as SQVTM and CDR2 as ANQGSEA. CDR3 size: 10 residues. CDR3 coding DNA: TGCAGCGTTGCGGGACAGAAAGCTTTCTTT. The encoded protein is CSVAGQKAFF.

The chain couples TRBV6-5 to TRBJ1-5; 7 bases align to TRBD1. CDR3 length: 13 amino acids. Germline lookup yields CDR1 MNHEY and CDR2 SVGAGI. The V and J ends lost 8 bases and 3 bases, in that order; junction bases with no gene match: 4. The CDR3 DNA reads TGTGCCAGCGGACAGGCCCCCAATCAGCCCCAGCATTTT. The encoded protein is CASGQAPNQPQHF.

The chain carries TRBV6-5 and TRBJ1-2, with D hard to call. The CDR3 sequence is 15 residues long. Trimming cost V 9 bases and J 8 bases, with 25 bases left between them. In germline, CDR1 is MNHEY, CDR2 SVGAGI. CDR3 residues: CASHISRQPLFGYTF. CDR3 DNA sequence: TGTGCCAGTCACATATCCAGGCAGCCTTTATTCGGCTACACCTTC.

The V call is TRBV5-6, the J call TRBJ1-4; TRBD1 matches at 9 bases. The CDR3 length is 14 residues. V gave up 7 bases and J gave up 8 bases; unmatched junction bases: 9. Germline V lookup: CDR1 SGHDT, CDR2 YYEEEE. The DNA for the CDR3 is TGTGCCAGCGGCCGATACGGGACAGGGGAAAAACTGTTTTTT. Protein product: CASGRYGTGEKLFF.

This chain joins TRBV5-4 and TRBJ1-2; possible D gene TRBD1, 5 bases. The CDR3 runs 15 residues. The ends were cut back, 6 bases at V and 2 bases at J, with 17 bases in the middle. Germline assignment: CDR1 SGHNT and CDR2 YYREEE (reference sequence). The CDR3 is CASTTSQTVNYGYTF. The CDR3 nucleotides are TGTGCCAGCACCACCTCCCAGACAGTGAACTATGGCTACACCTTC.

This chain joins TRBV11-3 and TRBJ2-3; perhaps TRBD1 as D (6 bases). CDR1 and CDR2 from the germline V gene are SGHNT and YENEEA. CDR3 length equals 15 residues. V was clipped by 5 bases and J by 1 base, with 13 bases between them. In DNA form, the CDR3 reads TGTGCCAGCAGCCCTACAGGGTTAGGCACAGATACGCAGTATTTT. Its translation: CASSPTGLGTDTQYF.

J is TRBJ1-2 and V is TRBV7-9, with D hard to call. The V and J ends lost 5 bases and 7 bases respectively, with 23 bases between them. The CDR3 covers 16 residues. Germline values: CDR1 SEHNR, CDR2 FQNEAQ (reference sequence). The CDR3 region is CASSPPGINPLGGYTF. CDR3 nucleotide sequence: TGTGCCAGCAGCCCGCCGGGGATCAACCCCTTGGGTGGCTACACCTTC. The whole variable domain, remainder taken from reference TRBV7-9 and TRBJ1-2, is DTGVSQNPRHKITKRGQNVTFRCDPISEHNRLYWYRQTLGQGPEFLTYFQNEAQLEKSRLLSDRFSAERPKGSFSTLEIQRTEQGDSAMYLCASSPPGINPLGGYTFGSGTRLTVV.

This clone was seen a single time. The V gene is TRBV6-5, the J gene TRBJ1-2; TRBD1 matches at 9 bases. The length of the CDR3 is 13 residues. The germline CDR1 and CDR2 sequences are MNHEY and SVGAGI. Losses at the gene ends were 6 bases for V and 11 bases for J; bases not matched to a gene: 10. CDR3 nucleotides: TGTGCCAGCAGGGGCTCGGGACAGGGACGGTACACCTTC. Translating gives CASRGSGQGRYTF.

V gene TRBV10-3 combines with J gene TRBJ2-7; 8 nucleotides line up with TRBD1. The CDR3 extends over 16 amino acids. The germline V gene encodes CDR1 ENHRY and CDR2 SYGVKD. With 4 bases clipped from V and 4 bases from J, the junction kept 12 bases outside the gene matches. Here the CDR3 reads CAISGGSRTGMYEQYF. The CDR3 nucleotides read TGTGCCATCAGTGGGGGGTCCCGGACAGGGATGTACGAGCAGTACTTC.

This clone has only a few counts. This chain links TRBV14 with TRBJ2-5, with D possibly TRBD2 on 6 matching bases. The CDR3 has 14 amino acids. Trimming shortened V by 8 bases and J by 5 bases, and 18 bases separated the two germline ends. The V gene's germline CDR1 is SGHDN and CDR2 FVKESK. The CDR3 DNA reads as TGTGCCAGCCGGGGGACGGGACCCCGGGAGACCCAGTACTTC. This gives the protein CASRGTGPRETQYF.

The V gene is TRBV5-6, the J gene TRBJ2-5; 12 positions agree with TRBD2. CDR1 and CDR2 from the germline V gene are SGHDT and YYEEEE. The CDR3 contains 16 residues. V lost 4 bases and J lost 5; bases outside the gene matches: 9. The CDR3 sequence is CASSNAAGTSGETQYF. CDR3 bases: TGTGCCAGCAGCAACGCAGCCGGGACTAGCGGGGAGACCCAGTACTTC.

The V gene is TRBV30, the J gene TRBJ2-7; 7 nucleotides agree with TRBD1. Germline trimming cut 0 bases from V and 2 bases from J; bases unmatched to any gene: 4. CDR3 length equals 14 residues. Germline assignment: CDR1 GTSNPN and CDR2 SVGIG (reference sequence). CDR3 DNA sequence: TGTGCCTGGAGTGTCTCGACAGGGCCCTACGAGCAGTACTTC. It yields the protein CAWSVSTGPYEQYF.

The chain carries TRBV4-1 and TRBJ1-1; D is undetermined. There are 14 residues in the CDR3. Trimming removed 1 base at V and 2 bases at J, with 8 bases between. Germline assignment: CDR1 MGHRA and CDR2 YSYEKL. The CDR3 nucleotides read TGCGCCAGCAGCCAAGCGGGGATTAACACTGAAGCTTTCTTT. Translating it yields CASSQAGINTEAFF.

The table lists this clone with a count of one. The junction shows a germline mismatch at one end, possibly a read error. This same CDR3 is encoded by further DNA sequences in the sample. The chain recombines TRBV15 with TRBJ1-6; tentatively, D is TRBD1 (6 bases). The CDR3 is made up of 14 amino acids. Germline V lookup: CDR1 LNHNV, CDR2 YYDKDF (reference sequence). The CDR3 sequence is CATSRDTYNSPLHF. The CDR3 DNA follows: TGTGCCACCAGCCGGGACACATATAATTCCCCCCTCCACTTT.